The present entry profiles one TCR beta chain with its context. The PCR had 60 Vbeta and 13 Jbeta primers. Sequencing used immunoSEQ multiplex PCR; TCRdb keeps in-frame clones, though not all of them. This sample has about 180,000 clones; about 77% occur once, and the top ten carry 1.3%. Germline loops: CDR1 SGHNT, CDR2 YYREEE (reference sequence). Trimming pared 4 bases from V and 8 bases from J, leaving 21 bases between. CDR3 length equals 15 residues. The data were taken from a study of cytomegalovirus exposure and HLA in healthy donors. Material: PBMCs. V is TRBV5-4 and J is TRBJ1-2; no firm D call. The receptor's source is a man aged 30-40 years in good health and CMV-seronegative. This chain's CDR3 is CASSPGGLTEIGYTF. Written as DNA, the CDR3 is TGTGCCAGCAGCCCCGGAGGGCTTACGGAGATCGGCTACACCTTC.